A selection of T cell receptor beta chains follows, all from one sample in a study of blood T cell repertoires in COVID-19. Sequenced by immunoSEQ multiplex PCR; TCRdb stores in-frame clones only, minus some. The table lists some 400,000 clones, roughly four fifths of them singletons. The sequenced sample consisted of peripheral blood. These receptors were collected from a human donor with acute or convalescent COVID-19. The donor label of this sample is uncertain. The CDR3 runs from the conserved cysteine through the conserved F or W. Size is omitted from some rows. Given values are once, few, many or a class for expanded clones.

NA | TRBJ1-1 | TRBV18 | CASSSRQTEAFF
NA | TRBJ1-3 | TRBV27 | CASRGGQGAGNTIYF
NA | TRBJ2-1 | TRBV19 | CATLGRVPYNEQFF
NA | TRBJ2-1 | TRBV10-3 | CAISGRVGGVEQFF
once | TRBJ2-5 | TRBV28 | CASSYRGQGLETQYF
NA | TRBJ1-2 | TRBV5-1 | CASSLQDNYGYTF
NA | TRBJ1-5 | TRBV30 | CAWSEGYPNQPQHF
NA | TRBJ1-2 | TRBV2 | CASSDTPVYGYTF
NA | TRBJ2-5 | TRBV6-5 | CASSPGLAEETQYF
NA | TRBJ1-4 | TRBV4-1 | CASSPQGAPGGKLFF
NA | TRBJ1-1 | TRBV18 | CASSRLPGRDTEAFF
NA | TRBJ1-2 | TRBV11-2 | CASSSGTFASTF
once | TRBJ2-2 | TRBV6-6 | CASRRNTGELFF
NA | TRBJ2-5 | TRBV7-2 | CASSPGLADTGTQYF
NA | TRBJ1-1 | TRBV4-1 | CASSQRTGNTEAFF
few | TRBJ1-1 | TRBV7-9 | CASSRQGRVQAFF
NA | TRBJ1-3 | TRBV6-5 | CASSEEVYSGNTIYF
NA | TRBJ1-2 | TRBV5-5 | CASSLQGAYGYTF
few | TRBJ2-1 | TRBV19 | CASSIAGLAIYNEQFF
NA | TRBJ1-2 | TRBV18 | CASSPTGGKDYGYTF
NA | TRBJ2-5 | TRBV5-1 | CASAYRGRGETQYF
NA | TRBJ1-1 | TRBV28 | CASSFSPGGSTEAFF